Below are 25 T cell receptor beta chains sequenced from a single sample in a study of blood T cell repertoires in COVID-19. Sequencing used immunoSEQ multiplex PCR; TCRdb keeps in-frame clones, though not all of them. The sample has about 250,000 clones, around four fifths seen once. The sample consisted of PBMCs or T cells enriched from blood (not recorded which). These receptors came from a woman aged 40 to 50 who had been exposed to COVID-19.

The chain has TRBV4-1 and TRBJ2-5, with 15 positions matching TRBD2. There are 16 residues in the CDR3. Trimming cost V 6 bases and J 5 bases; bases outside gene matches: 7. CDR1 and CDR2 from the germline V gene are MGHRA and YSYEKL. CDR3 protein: CASRRTSGGASETQYF. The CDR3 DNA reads TGCGCCAGCAGGCGGACTAGCGGGGGGGCTTCCGAGACCCAGTACTTC.

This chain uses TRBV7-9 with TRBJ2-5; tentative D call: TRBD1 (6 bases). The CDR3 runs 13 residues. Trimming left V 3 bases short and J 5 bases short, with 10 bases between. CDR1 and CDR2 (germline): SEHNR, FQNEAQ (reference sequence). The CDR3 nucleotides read TGTGCCAGCAGCTTTGGGGGCCGGGAGACCCAGTACTTC. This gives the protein CASSFGGRETQYF. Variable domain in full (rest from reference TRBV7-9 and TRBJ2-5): DTGVSQNPRHKITKRGQNVTFRCDPISEHNRLYWYRQTLGQGPEFLTYFQNEAQLEKSRLLSDRFSAERPKGSFSTLEIQRTEQGDSAMYLCASSFGGRETQYFGPGTRLLVL.

CDR3 DNA sequence: TGTGCCAGCAGCTCCAGGGGTGGAGAGACCCAGTACTTC. This sequence encodes CASSSRGGETQYF. V gene TRBV7-2 combines with J gene TRBJ2-5; a weak D match, TRBD1 (6 bases). CDR1 is SGHTA, CDR2 FQGNSA, per germline. With 4 bases removed from V and 4 bases from J, the gap between germline ends came to 10 bases. The CDR3 contains 13 residues.

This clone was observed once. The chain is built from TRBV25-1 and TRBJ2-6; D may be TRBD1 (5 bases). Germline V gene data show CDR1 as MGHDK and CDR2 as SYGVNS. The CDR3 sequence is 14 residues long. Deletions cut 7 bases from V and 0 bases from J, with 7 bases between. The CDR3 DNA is TGTGCCAGCACAGGGCCCTCTGGGGCCAACGTCCTGACTTTC. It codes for CASTGPSGANVLTF.

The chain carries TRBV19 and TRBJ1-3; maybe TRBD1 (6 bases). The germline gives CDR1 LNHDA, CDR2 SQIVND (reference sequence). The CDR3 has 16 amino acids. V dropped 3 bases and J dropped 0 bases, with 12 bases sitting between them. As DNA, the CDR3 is TGTGCCAGTAGTATGACAGGAGCTAACTCTGGAAACACCATATATTTT. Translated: CASSMTGANSGNTIYF.

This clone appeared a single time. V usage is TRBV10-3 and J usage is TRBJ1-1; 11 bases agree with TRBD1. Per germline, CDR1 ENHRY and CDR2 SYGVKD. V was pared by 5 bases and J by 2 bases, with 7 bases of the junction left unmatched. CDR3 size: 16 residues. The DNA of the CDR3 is TGTGCCATCAGTACCGGGACAGGGGGAGCAAACACTGAAGCTTTCTTT. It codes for CAISTGTGGANTEAFF.

The CDR3 sequence is CASSVEQGLRDMNTEAFF. For the CDR3, the DNA is TGTGCCAGCAGCGTAGAACAGGGTCTTCGGGATATGAACACTGAAGCTTTCTTT. The J gene is TRBJ1-1, the V gene TRBV9, with D maybe TRBD1 (6 bases). This CDR3 spans 18 amino acids. Germline CDR1 and CDR2: SGDLS and YYNGEE. Trimming removed 0 bases at V and 0 bases at J, with 18 bases between. Using reference TRBV9 and TRBJ1-1 for the parts outside the CDR3, the full variable domain is DSGVTQTPKHLITATGQRVTLRCSPRSGDLSVYWYQQSLDQGLQFLIQYYNGEERAKGNILERFSAQQFPDLHSELNLSSLELGDSALYFCASSVEQGLRDMNTEAFFGQGTRLTVV.

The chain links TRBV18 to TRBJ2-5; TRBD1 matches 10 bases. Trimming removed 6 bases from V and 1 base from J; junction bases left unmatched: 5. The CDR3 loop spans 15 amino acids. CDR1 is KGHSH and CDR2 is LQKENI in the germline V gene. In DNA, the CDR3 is TGTGCCAGCTCCGGCCGGGACAGGGGCCAAGAGACCCAGTACTTC. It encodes CASSGRDRGQETQYF. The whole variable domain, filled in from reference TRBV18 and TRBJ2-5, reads NAGVMQNPRHLVRRRGQEARLRCSPMKGHSHVYWYRQLPEEGLKFMVYLQKENIIDESGMPKERFSAEFPKEGPSILRIQQVVRGDSAAYFCASSGRDRGQETQYFGPGTRLLVL.

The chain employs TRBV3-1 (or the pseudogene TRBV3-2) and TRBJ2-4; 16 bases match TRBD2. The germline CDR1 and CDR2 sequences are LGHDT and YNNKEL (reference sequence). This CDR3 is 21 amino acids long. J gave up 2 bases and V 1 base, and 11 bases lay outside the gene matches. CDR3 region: CASSQAFGTSGGAGTKNIQYF. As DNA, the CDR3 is TGTGCCAGCAGCCAAGCTTTCGGGACTAGCGGGGGGGCGGGAACCAAAAACATTCAGTACTTC.

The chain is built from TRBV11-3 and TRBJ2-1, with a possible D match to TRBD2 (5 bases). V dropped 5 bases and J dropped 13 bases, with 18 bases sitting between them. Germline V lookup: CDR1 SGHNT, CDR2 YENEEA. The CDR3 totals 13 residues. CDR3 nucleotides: TGTGCCAGCAGCCTCCAACTAGGAAGCCGCCAGTTCTTC. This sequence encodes CASSLQLGSRQFF.

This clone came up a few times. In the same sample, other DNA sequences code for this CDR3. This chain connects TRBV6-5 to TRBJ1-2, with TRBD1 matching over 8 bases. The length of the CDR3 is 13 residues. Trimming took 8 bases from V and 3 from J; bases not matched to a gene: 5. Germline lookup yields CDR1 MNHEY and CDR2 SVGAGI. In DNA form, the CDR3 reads TGTGCCAGCTCCCTGGGACAGGACTATGGCTACACCTTC. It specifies CASSLGQDYGYTF.

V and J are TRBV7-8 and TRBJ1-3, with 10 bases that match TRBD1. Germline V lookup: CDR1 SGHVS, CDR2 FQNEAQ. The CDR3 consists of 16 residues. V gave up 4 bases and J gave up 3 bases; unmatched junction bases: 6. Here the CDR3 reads CASSSDRGQGGNTIYF. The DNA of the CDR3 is TGTGCCAGCAGCTCTGACAGGGGGCAAGGTGGAAACACCATATATTTT. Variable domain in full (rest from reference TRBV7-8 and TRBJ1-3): GAGVSQSPRYKVAKRGQDVALRCDPISGHVSLFWYQQALGQGPEFLTYFQNEAQLDKSGLPSDRFFAERPEGSVSTLKIQRTQQEDSAVYLCASSSDRGQGGNTIYFGEGSWLTVV.

This chain's CDR3 is CASSKGTTGTDTQYF. In DNA form, the CDR3 reads TGTGCCAGCAGCAAGGGCACAACGGGGACAGATACGCAGTATTTT. The gene calls are TRBV7-3 and TRBJ2-3; weak D call: TRBD2 (5 bases). The germline gives CDR1 SGHTA, CDR2 FQGTGA. V shed 5 bases and J shed 3 bases, with 15 bases lying between them. The CDR3 runs to 15 residues.

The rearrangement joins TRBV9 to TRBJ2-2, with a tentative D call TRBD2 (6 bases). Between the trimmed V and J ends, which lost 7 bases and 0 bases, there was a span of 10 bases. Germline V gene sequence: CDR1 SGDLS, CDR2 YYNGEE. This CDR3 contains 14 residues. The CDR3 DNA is TGTGCCAGCTCTGGGGGGTCGAACACCGGGGAGCTGTTTTTT. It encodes CASSGGSNTGELFF.

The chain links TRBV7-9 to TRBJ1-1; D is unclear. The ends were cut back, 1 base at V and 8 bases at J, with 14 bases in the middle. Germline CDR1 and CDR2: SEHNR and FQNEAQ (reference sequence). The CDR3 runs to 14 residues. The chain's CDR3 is CASSLGEGSPEAFF. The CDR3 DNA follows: TGTGCCAGCAGCTTAGGAGAAGGTAGCCCGGAAGCTTTCTTT.

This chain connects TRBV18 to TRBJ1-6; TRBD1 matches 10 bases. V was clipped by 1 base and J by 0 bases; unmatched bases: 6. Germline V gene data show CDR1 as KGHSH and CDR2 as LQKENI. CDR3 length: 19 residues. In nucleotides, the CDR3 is TGTGCCAGCTCACCACAGGGACAGGGGACGAACTCCTATAATTCACCCCTCCACTTT. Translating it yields CASSPQGQGTNSYNSPLHF.

As DNA, the CDR3 is TGTGCCAGCAGCCAAGACGGCAGACTTAATGAAAAACTGTTTTTT. This codes for CASSQDGRLNEKLFF. V gene TRBV3-1 (or the pseudogene TRBV3-2) combines with J gene TRBJ1-4, with D unresolved. Germline V gene data show CDR1 as LGHDT and CDR2 as YNNKEL (reference sequence). Trimming stripped 0 bases from V and 4 bases from J, with 9 bases between. The CDR3 extends over 15 amino acids.

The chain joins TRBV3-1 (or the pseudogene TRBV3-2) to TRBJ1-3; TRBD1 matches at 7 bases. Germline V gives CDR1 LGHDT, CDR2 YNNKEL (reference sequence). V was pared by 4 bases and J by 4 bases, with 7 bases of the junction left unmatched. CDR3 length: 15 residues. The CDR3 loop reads CASSRPTGVGNTIYF. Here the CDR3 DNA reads TGTGCCAGCAGCCGTCCTACAGGGGTAGGAAACACCATATATTTT.

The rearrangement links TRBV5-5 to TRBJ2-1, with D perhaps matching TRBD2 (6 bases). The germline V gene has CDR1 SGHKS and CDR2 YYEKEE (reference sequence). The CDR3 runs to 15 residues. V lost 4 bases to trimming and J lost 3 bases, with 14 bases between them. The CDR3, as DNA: TGTGCCAGCAGCCCCCGGGACTCGTACTACAATGAGCAGTTCTTC. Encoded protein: CASSPRDSYYNEQFF.

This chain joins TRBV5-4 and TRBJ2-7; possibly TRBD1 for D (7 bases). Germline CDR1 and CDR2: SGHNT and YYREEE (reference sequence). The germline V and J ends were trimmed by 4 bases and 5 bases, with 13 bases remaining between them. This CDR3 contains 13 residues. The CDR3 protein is CASSHQGGNEQYF. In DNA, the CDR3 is TGTGCCAGCAGCCATCAGGGGGGAAACGAGCAGTACTTC.

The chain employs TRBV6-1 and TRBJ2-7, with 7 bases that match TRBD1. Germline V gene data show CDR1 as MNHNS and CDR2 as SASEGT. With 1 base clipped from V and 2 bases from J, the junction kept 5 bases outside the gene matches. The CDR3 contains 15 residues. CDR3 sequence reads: CASSEERQGAYEQYF. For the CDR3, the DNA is TGTGCCAGCAGTGAAGAGAGGCAGGGGGCCTACGAGCAGTACTTC.

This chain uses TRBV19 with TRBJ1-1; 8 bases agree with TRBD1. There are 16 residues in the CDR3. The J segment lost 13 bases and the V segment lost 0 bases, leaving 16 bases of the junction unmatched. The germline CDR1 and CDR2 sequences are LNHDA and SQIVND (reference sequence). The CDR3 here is CASSIDRGRRGQEGFF. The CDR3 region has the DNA TGTGCCAGTAGTATAGATAGAGGGAGGAGGGGACAGGAGGGTTTCTTT. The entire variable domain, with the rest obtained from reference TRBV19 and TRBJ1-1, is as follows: DGGITQSPKYLFRKEGQNVTLSCEQNLNHDAMYWYRQDPGQGLRLIYYSQIVNDFQKGDIAEGYSVSREKKESFPLTVTSAQKNPTAFYLCASSIDRGRRGQEGFFGQGTRLTVV.

The CDR3 sequence: CAITAVENTEAFF. The CDR3 region has the DNA TGTGCCATCACGGCGGTGGAGAACACTGAAGCTTTCTTT. The gene calls are TRBV10-3 and TRBJ1-1; D remains unclear. This CDR3 has 13 residues. The V end was cut by 7 bases, the J end by 1 base, with 10 bases between. CDR1 and CDR2 (germline): ENHRY, SYGVKD.

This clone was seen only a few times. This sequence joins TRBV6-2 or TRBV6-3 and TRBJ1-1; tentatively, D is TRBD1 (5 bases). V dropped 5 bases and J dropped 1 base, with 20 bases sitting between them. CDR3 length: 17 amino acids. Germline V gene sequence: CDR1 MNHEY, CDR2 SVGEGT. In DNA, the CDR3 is TGTGCCAGCAGTCCCGGGGGGAGAGGGAAGGCGAACACTGAAGCTTTCTTT. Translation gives CASSPGGRGKANTEAFF.

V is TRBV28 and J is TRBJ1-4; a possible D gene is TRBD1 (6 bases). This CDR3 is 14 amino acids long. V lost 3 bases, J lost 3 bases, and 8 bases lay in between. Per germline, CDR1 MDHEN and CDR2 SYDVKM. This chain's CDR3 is CASSLDRSNEKLFF. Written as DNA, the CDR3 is TGTGCCAGCAGTTTGGACAGATCTAATGAAAAACTGTTTTTT.